Below are 15 T cell receptor beta chains sequenced from a single sample in a study of CXCR3-negative and CXCR3-positive naive CD8 T cells. Study observations and caveats: Naive cells with CXCR3 showed TRB CDR3s that were more hydrophobic than those in CXCR3-negative naive cells.

Their antigens are not known. The TRB libraries of cDNA were built by UMI-labeled 5' RACE. TCRdb reworked the 5' RACE reads into one entry per CDR3 protein, no DNA. Its table lists approximately 100,000 distinct CDR3 sequences. Sequenced input: naive CXCR3+ CD8+ T cells from blood. Specified subset: CD45RO-CCR7+CD27+CD95- naive CD8+ T cells expressing CXCR3 (TNR3+). These receptors were collected from a human donor in good health. Some clones in this sample may be carry-over from other donors' samples.

The J gene is TRBJ2-7, the V gene TRBV7-2. From germline, CDR1 is SGHTA and CDR2 FQGNSA. The CDR3 sequence is 12 residues long. CDR3 amino acids: CASLATPYEQYF.

The V gene is TRBV20-1, the J gene TRBJ1-1; without DNA, the TCRdb call of TRBD1 cannot be checked. The CDR3 is 13 residues long. Germline CDR1 is DFQATT and CDR2 is SNEGSKA (reference sequence). This chain's CDR3 is CSARPRGDTEAFF.

The rearrangement joins TRBV7-2 to TRBJ2-7. The CDR3 consists of 14 residues. Germline V gives CDR1 SGHTA, CDR2 FQGNSA. The CDR3 spells CASSLFDGSYEQYF. Using reference TRBV7-2 and TRBJ2-7 for the parts outside the CDR3, the full variable domain is GAGVSQSPSNKVTEKGKDVELRCDPISGHTALYWYRQSLGQGLEFLIYFQGNSAPDKSGLPSDRFSAERTGGSVSTLTIQRTQQEDSAVYLCASSLFDGSYEQYFGPGTRLTVT.

V usage is TRBV6-2 or TRBV6-3 and J usage is TRBJ1-1; no DNA is available, so the TRBD1 call from TCRdb remains unchecked. CDR1 is MNHEY and CDR2 is SVGEGT in the germline V gene. The CDR3 length is 15 residues. The CDR3 protein is CASSQDRGLDTEAFF.

The chain carries TRBV7-2 and TRBJ2-3. The CDR3 is made up of 13 amino acids. Germline CDR1 SGHTA, CDR2 FQGNSA. The CDR3 loop is CASSLVPTDTQYF.

V is TRBV29-1 and J is TRBJ2-7. The CDR3 runs 12 residues. Germline CDR1 is SQVTM and CDR2 is ANQGSEA. This CDR3 reads CSVEDLEGEQYF.

V usage is TRBV6-6 and J usage is TRBJ2-7. This CDR3 is 15 amino acids long. From germline, CDR1 is MNHNY and CDR2 SVGAGI (reference sequence). The CDR3 sequence: CASSYSSGVSYEQYF.

V and J are TRBV28 and TRBJ1-3; the TCRdb call, TRBD1, lacks DNA for checking. The length of the CDR3 is 16 residues. CDR1 and CDR2 from the germline V gene are MDHEN and SYDVKM. The CDR3: CASSYGTGSSGNTIYF.

The J gene is TRBJ2-7, the V gene TRBV3-1. The CDR3 is 13 residues long. Per the germline V gene, CDR1 is LGHDT and CDR2 is YNNKEL (reference sequence). The CDR3 is CASSQAIGWEQYF.

The J gene is TRBJ2-7, the V gene TRBV4-1. Germline assignment: CDR1 MGHRA and CDR2 YSYEKL. The CDR3 runs 13 residues. The CDR3 here is CASSQDRFSEQYF.

This chain connects TRBV4-3 to TRBJ2-7; with no DNA, the TCRdb D assignment of TRBD1 cannot be verified. The CDR3 runs 16 residues. The germline V gene has CDR1 LGHNA and CDR2 YSLEER. The CDR3 sequence is CASSQDRAGGFYEQYF.

The chain combines TRBV29-1 with TRBJ1-1; no DNA is available, so the TRBD1 call from TCRdb remains unchecked. The CDR3 contains 14 residues. Germline V lookup: CDR1 SQVTM, CDR2 ANQGSEA. The CDR3 loop is CSEKTGQGAGEAFF.

The CDR3: CASSIWTSAYEQYF. The chain is built from TRBV7-8 and TRBJ2-7; TCRdb selects TRBD1, and the lack of DNA leaves this call unchecked. CDR3 length equals 14 residues. The germline CDR1 and CDR2 sequences are SGHVS and FQNEAQ.

CDR3 amino acids: CASSSGGALDEQYF. The V and J genes are TRBV7-9 and TRBJ2-7; TCRdb's D gene call, TRBD2, goes unchecked for lack of DNA. This CDR3 region has 14 residues. Per germline, CDR1 SEHNR and CDR2 FQNEAQ (reference sequence).

The CDR3 loop is CASRPEVVTGQPLFYNEQFF. V and J are TRBV5-1 and TRBJ2-1; TCRdb picks TRBD1, but there is no DNA to check that call. Germline loops: CDR1 SGHRS, CDR2 YFSETQ. There are 20 residues in the CDR3.